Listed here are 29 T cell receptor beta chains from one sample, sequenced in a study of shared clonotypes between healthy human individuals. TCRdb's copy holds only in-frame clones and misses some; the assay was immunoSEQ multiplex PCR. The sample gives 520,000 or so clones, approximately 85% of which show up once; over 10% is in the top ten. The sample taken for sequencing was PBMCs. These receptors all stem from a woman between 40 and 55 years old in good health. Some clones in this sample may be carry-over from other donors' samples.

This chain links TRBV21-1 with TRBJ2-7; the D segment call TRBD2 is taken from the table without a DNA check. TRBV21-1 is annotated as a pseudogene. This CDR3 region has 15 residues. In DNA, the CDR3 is TGTGCCAGCAGCAAAGAGCGGGACCCTTCCTACGAGCAGTACTTC. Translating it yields CASSKERDPSYEQYF.

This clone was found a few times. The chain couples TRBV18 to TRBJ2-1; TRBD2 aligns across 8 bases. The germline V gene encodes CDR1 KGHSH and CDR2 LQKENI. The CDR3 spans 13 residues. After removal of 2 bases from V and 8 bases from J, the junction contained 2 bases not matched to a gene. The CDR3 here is CASSPSGSDEQFF. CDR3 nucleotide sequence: TGTGCCAGCTCACCAAGCGGGAGTGATGAGCAGTTCTTC.

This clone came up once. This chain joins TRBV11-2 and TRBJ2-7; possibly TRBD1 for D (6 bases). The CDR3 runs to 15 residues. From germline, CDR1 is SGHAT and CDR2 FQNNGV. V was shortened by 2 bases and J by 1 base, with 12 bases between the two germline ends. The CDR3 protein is CASSLTGGESYEQYF. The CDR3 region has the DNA TGTGCCAGCAGCTTAACTGGGGGCGAGTCCTACGAGCAGTACTTC.

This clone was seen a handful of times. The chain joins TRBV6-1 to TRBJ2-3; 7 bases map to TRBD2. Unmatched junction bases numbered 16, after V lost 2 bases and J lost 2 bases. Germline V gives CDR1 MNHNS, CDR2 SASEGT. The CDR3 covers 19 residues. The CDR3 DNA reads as TGTGCCAGCAGTGAAAGGGTGGGGTTAGGCGGGAGTAACACAGATACGCAGTATTTT. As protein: CASSERVGLGGSNTDTQYF.

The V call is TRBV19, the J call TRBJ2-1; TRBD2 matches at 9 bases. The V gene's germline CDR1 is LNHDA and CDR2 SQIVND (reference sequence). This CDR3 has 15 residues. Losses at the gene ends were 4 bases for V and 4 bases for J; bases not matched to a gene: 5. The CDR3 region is CASSTPTSGYNEQFF. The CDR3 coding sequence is TGTGCCAGTAGTACACCGACTAGCGGATACAATGAGCAGTTCTTC. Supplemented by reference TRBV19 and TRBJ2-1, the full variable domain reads DGGITQSPKYLFRKEGQNVTLSCEQNLNHDAMYWYRQDPGQGLRLIYYSQIVNDFQKGDIAEGYSVSREKKESFPLTVTSAQKNPTAFYLCASSTPTSGYNEQFFGPGTRLTVL.

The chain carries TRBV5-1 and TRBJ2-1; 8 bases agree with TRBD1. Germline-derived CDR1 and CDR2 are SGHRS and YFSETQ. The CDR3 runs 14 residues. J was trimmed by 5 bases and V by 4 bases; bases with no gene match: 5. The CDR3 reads CASSTGQADNEQFF. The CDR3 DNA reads TGCGCCAGCAGCACGGGACAGGCTGACAATGAGCAGTTCTTC.

The CDR3: CAWRAGAFTGELFF. DNA for the CDR3: TGTGCCTGGAGGGCGGGAGCGTTTACCGGGGAGCTGTTTTTT. The chain uses TRBV30 and TRBJ2-2, with TRBD2 identical over 7 bases. V dropped 3 bases and J dropped 5; count of bases not matched to a gene: 6. Germline V CDR1 and CDR2: GTSNPN, SVGIG (reference sequence). The CDR3 contains 14 residues. Filled out from reference TRBV30 and TRBJ2-2, the complete variable domain reads SQTIHQWPATLVQPVGSPLSLECTVEGTSNPNLYWYRQAAGRGLQLLFYSVGIGQISSEVPQNLSASRPQDRQFILSSKKLLLSDSGFYLCAWRAGAFTGELFFGEGSRLTVL.

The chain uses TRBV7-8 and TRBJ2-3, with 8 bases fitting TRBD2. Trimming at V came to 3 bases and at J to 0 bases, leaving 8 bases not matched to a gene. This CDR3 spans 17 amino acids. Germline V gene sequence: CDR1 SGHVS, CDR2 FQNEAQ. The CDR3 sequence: CASSFSLAGLSTDTQYF. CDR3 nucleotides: TGTGCCAGCAGCTTCTCTCTAGCGGGCCTGAGCACAGATACGCAGTATTTT.

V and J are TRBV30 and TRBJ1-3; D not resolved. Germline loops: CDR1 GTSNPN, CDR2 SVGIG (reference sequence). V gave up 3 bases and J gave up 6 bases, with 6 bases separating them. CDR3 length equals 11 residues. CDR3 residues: CAWRLENTIYF. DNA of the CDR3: TGTGCCTGGAGGTTGGAAAACACCATATATTTT.

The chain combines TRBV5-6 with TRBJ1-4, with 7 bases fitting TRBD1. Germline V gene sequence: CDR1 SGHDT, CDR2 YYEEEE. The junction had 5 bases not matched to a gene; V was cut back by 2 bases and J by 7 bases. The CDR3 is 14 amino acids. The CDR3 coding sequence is TGTGCCAGCAGCTTAAGGGGGCCGGGTGAAAAACTGTTTTTT. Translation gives CASSLRGPGEKLFF.

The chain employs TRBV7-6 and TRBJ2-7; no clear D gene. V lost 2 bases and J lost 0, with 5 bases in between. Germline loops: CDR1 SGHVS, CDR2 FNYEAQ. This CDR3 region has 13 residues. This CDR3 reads CASSLPSSYEQYF. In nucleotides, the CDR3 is TGTGCCAGCAGCTTACCCAGCTCCTACGAGCAGTACTTC. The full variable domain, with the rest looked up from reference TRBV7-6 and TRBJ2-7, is GAGVSQSPRYKVTKRGQDVALRCDPISGHVSLYWYRQALGQGPEFLTYFNYEAQQDKSGLPNDRFSAERPEGSISTLTIQRTEQRDSAMYRCASSLPSSYEQYFGPGTRLTVT.

Here the CDR3 DNA reads TGTGCCAGCAGCTCAAGGGGGGATCAGCCCCAGCATTTT. The encoded protein is CASSSRGDQPQHF. This rearrangement joins TRBV6-1 to TRBJ1-5; D is perhaps TRBD1 (6 bases). V lost 6 bases, J lost 5 bases, and 11 bases lay in between. The CDR3 runs to 13 residues. Per the germline V gene, CDR1 is MNHNS and CDR2 is SASEGT.

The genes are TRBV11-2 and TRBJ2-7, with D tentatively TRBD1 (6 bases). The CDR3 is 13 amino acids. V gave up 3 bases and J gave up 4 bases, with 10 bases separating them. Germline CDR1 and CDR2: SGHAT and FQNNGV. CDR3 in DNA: TGTGCCAGCAGCTTTACAGGGAAGTACGAGCAGTACTTC. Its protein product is CASSFTGKYEQYF.

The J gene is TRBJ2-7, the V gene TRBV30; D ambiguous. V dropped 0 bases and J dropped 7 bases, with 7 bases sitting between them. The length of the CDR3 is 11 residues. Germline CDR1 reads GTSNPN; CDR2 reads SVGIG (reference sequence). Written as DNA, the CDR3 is TGTGCCTGGAGTGTAGGTAGGGAGCAGTACTTC. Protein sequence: CAWSVGREQYF.

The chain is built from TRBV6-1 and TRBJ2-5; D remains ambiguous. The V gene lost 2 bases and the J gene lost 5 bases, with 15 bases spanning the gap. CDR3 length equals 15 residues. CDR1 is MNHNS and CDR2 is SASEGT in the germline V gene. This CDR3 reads CASSEILAETETQYF. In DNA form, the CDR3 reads TGTGCCAGCAGTGAAATCCTTGCGGAGACGGAGACCCAGTACTTC.

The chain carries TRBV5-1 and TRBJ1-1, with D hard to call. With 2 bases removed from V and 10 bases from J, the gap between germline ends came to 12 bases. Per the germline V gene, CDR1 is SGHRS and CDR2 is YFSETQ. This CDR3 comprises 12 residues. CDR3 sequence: CASSFYGSVAFF. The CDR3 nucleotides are TGCGCCAGCAGCTTTTACGGCTCTGTAGCTTTCTTT. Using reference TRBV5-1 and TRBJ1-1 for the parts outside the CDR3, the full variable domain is KAGVTQTPRYLIKTRGQQVTLSCSPISGHRSVSWYQQTPGQGLQFLFEYFSETQRNKGNFPGRFSGRQFSNSRSEMNVSTLELGDSALYLCASSFYGSVAFFGQGTRLTVV.

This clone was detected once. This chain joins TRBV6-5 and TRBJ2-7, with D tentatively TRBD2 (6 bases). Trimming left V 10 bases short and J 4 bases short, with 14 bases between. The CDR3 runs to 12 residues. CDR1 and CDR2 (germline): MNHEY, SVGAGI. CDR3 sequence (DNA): TGTGCCACCCCTTTTGGGAGGTACGAGCAGTACTTC. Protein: CATPFGRYEQYF.

The CDR3 is CASSFDGGREQYF. CDR3 DNA: TGTGCCAGCAGCTTTGATGGCGGACGGGAGCAGTACTTC. The gene calls are TRBV7-8 and TRBJ2-7; no clear D gene. The CDR3 length is 13 residues. Germline CDR1 reads SGHVS; CDR2 reads FQNEAQ. The ends were cut back, 3 bases at V and 7 bases at J, with 13 bases in the middle.

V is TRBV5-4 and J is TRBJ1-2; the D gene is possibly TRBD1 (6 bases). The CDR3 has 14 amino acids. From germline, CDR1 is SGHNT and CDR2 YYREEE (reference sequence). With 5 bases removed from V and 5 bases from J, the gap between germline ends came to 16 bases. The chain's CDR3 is CASRDSGGLYGYTF. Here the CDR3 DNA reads TGTGCCAGCAGAGATTCGGGGGGCCTTTATGGCTACACCTTC.

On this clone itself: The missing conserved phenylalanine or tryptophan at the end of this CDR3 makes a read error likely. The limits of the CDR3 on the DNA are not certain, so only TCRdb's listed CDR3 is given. This CDR3 reads CASRRGFRIL. The chain links TRBV7-9 to TRBJ1-1. In germline, CDR1 is SEHNR, CDR2 FQNEAQ (reference sequence). The CDR3 has 10 residues if both end residues are counted.

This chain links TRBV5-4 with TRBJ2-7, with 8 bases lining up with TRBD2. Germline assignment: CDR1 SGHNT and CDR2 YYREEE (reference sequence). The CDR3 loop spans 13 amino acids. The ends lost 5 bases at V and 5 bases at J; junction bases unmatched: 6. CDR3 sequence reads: CASRGGGYDEQYF. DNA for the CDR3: TGTGCCAGCAGGGGCGGGGGGTACGACGAGCAGTACTTC.

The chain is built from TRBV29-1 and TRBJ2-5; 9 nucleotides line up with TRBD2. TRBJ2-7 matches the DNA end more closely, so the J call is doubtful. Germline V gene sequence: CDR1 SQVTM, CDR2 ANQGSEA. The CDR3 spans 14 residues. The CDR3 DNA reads TGCAGCGCATTTAGCGGGAGCAGCTCCTACGAGCAGTACTTC. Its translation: CSAFSGSSSYEQYF.

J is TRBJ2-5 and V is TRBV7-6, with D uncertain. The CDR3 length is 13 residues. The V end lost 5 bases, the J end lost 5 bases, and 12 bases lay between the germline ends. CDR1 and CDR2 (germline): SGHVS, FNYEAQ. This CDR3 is CASSLGWRETQYF. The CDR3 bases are TGTGCCAGCAGCCTGGGATGGCGGGAGACCCAGTACTTC. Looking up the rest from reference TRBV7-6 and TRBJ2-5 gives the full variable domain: GAGVSQSPRYKVTKRGQDVALRCDPISGHVSLYWYRQALGQGPEFLTYFNYEAQQDKSGLPNDRFSAERPEGSISTLTIQRTEQRDSAMYRCASSLGWRETQYFGPGTRLLVL.

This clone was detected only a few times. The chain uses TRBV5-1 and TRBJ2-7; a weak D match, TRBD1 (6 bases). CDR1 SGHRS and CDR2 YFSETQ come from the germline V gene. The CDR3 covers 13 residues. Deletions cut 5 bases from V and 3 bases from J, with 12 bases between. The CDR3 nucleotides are TGCGCCAGCAGTCCGGACAGATACTACGAGCAGTACTTC. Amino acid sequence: CASSPDRYYEQYF.

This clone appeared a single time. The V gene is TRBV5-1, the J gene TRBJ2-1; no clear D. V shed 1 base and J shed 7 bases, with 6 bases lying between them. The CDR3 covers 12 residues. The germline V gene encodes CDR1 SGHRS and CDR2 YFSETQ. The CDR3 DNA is TGCGCCAGCAGCTTGATCGGGAATGAGCAGTTCTTC. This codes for CASSLIGNEQFF.

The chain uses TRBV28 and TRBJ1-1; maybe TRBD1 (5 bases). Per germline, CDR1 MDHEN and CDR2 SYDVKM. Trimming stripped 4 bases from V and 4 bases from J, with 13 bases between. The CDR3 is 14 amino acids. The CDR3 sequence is CASSWGNKGTEAFF. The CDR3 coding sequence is TGTGCCAGCAGTTGGGGCAATAAAGGCACTGAAGCTTTCTTT.

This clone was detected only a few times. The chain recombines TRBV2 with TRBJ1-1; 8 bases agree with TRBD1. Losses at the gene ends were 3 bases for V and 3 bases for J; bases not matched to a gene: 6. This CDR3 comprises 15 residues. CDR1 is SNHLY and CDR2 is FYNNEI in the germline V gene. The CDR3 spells CASSESGGRYTEAFF. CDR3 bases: TGTGCCAGCAGTGAGTCAGGGGGCAGGTACACTGAAGCTTTCTTT.

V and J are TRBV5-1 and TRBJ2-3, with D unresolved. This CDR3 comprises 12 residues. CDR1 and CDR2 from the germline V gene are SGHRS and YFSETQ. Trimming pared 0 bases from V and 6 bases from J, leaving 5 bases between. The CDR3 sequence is CASSLGWDTQYF. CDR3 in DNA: TGCGCCAGCAGCTTGGGTTGGGATACGCAGTATTTT.

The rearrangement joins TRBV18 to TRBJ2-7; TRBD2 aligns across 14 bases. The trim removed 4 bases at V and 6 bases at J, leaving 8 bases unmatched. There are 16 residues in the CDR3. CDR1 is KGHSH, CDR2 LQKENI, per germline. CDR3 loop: CASSQGLAGARGEQYF. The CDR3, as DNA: TGTGCCAGCTCACAGGGACTAGCGGGGGCCCGGGGCGAGCAGTACTTC.